This T cell receptor (beta chain) came from a study of shared clonotypes between healthy human individuals (dated by TCRdb to 2019 to 2021). Regarding the research as a whole: A couple of women and a few men aged 18 to 49 years were included in the cohort. For each donor, three plates each were used for CD4 naive and CD4 memory, two plates were used for CD8 naive, and one plate was used for CD8 memory. To estimate repertoire size and how much clonotype sharing occurs between individuals, the study deeply sequenced the blood TCR repertoires of roughly 5 healthy adults. Different laboratories and diverse techniques were used to prepare libraries and sequence TCR repertoires, to increase sequencing depth and limit assay-specific biases. Each donor's leukapheresis produced roughly between roughly 0.85 and 9 billion PBMCs.

The CDR3 runs 17 residues from the cysteine to the phenylalanine. The sequence is cut down to CDR3 DNA, 51 bases in frame from base 1. Reading the germline V gene gives CDR1 MDHEN and CDR2 SYDVKM. Ends trimmed: V by 3 bases, J by 3 bases; bases unmatched to a gene: 8. About this clone itself: Its antigen remains undetermined. No much larger clonotype is one base removed from it; base qualities were not supplied.

Using the deep immunoSEQ assay, multiplex PCR amplified TCR CDR3 regions from genomic DNA. For each cell subset, the extracted genomic DNA was distributed evenly across all wells of several immunoSEQ 96-well plates, and each plate served as one replicate. Each replicate PCR for sorted subsets received about 0.2 ug genomic DNA, equal to roughly 29,000 T cell genomes. Purified libraries were measured with a Qubit 3.0 fluorometer, size-checked on a Bioanalyzer 2100, and measured again with the KAPA Library Quantification kit. A separate single-read 150-cycle Illumina NextSeq 550 flow cell was used to sequence each immunoSEQ 96-well plate. In the paper's pipeline: Because the immunoSEQ output held only junctional sequences and lacked quality scores, the filtering could not match the filtering applied to full-length reads. To assign V/J genes and CDR3, sequences were annotated using PyIR, a Python wrapper for IgBLAST v1.9, with IMGT germline references. Reads were filtered out if the reads had weak V/J assignments (E-value above 1e-6), no CDR3, stop codons, out-of-frame junctions, or ambiguous translated residues. V3J clonotypes were defined as sequences sharing the same inferred V gene, J gene, and CDR3 amino acid sequence. The percentage overlap between two repertoires was calculated by dividing the number of shared unique clonotypes by the size of the smaller repertoire. Richness of each repertoire was evaluated using RTK rarefaction, the Chao1 estimator, and Recon v2.1 estimates of unobserved clonotypes. OLGA was used to compute generation probabilities for all TCRbeta clonotypes that the gDNA method yielded from a handful of donors. Imported from immuneACCESS, the table was reduced by TCRdb to in-frame sequences with V and J called. These copies leave out some clones; in studies compared against another copy, an unresolved V gene accounts for under half, and the cause of the remainder is not known. Clone size and the V and J calls come from that table; the DNA yielded D and trimming. Present in this sample are 740,000 or so clones, approximately 73% of which were seen just once. The biggest ten clones account for more than 1.5% of the sample.

The donors were healthy, HIV-negative adults who had no recently reported acute infections or vaccinations. All donors were Caucasian adults living in Nashville, Tennessee, USA. CD4+ T cells were enriched through magnetic negative selection, after which naive cells were positively selected on CD45RA and the remaining negative fraction served as the memory subset. Blood was collected by leukapheresis, and PBMCs were isolated by Ficoll-Histopaque density gradient centrifugation and then cryopreserved in liquid nitrogen vapor phase. Purity and quantity of every magnetically sorted T cell population were checked by analytical flow cytometry. Each sorted fraction had its genomic DNA isolated and then quantified by UV absorbance on a Nanodrop 2000c. Overall study results and their limits: Higher generation probabilities were observed for clonotypes shared by all four sorted-subset donors than for non-shared clonotypes. Sampling was restricted to blood, and TCR repertoires in tissue are likely to differ from TCR repertoires in blood. Estimated clonotype richness was generally larger for naive than for memory subsets. About 5% of naive CD4, 3.5% of naive CD8, 2.3% of memory CD4, and 0.4% of memory CD8 clonotypes were shared across a few donors. The small number of donors limited the genetic and exposure-history diversity represented. Even with the large sequencing depth, rarefaction of the sorted-subset datasets indicated that sequencing was incomplete. Pairwise subsampling led to the expectation that sequencing depth would affect the degree of clonotype sharing among donors.

The TCR comes from a woman under 40 in good health. The sequencing input was memory CD4+ T cells sorted from blood. This sample's cell subset or site label indicates: CD45RA-negative fraction. The rearranged segments are TRBV28 and TRBJ1-2, and 12 junction bases match TRBD1. The CDR3 corresponds to CASSFRDRGRVDYGYTF. The DNA sequence follows: TGTGCCAGCAGTTTTCGGGACAGGGGGCGAGTGGACTATGGCTACACCTTC.